This T cell receptor beta chain was retrieved from a study of blood T cell repertoires in COVID-19. Study overall: The United States, Italy and Spain supplied acute and convalescent COVID-19 samples. Nucleic acid was either cDNA or gDNA, and it came from T cells, B-cell-depleted T cells, or PBMCs.

Per the original data handling: Reference gene primer amplification gave estimated nucleated cell counts. Some clones are missing from TCRdb's copy, which holds only in-frame ones; the method was immunoSEQ multiplex PCR. The D gene and trimming were derived from the DNA, and the V and J assignments and clone size from that table. In the table there are over 65,000 clones, 70% to 90% of which are singletons. The receptor's source is a man aged 50-59 years with active COVID-19. The specimen was peripheral blood.

This CDR3 reads CASSPVSGTQETQYF. For the CDR3, the DNA is TGTGCCAGCTCACCAGTTAGCGGGACACAAGAGACCCAGTACTTC. The chain couples TRBV18 to TRBJ2-5, with TRBD2 identical over 8 bases. The germline V gene has CDR1 KGHSH and CDR2 LQKENI. The CDR3 has 15 amino acids. V was pared by 2 bases and J by 2 bases, with 4 bases of the junction left unmatched. Filled out from reference TRBV18 and TRBJ2-5, the complete variable domain reads NAGVMQNPRHLVRRRGQEARLRCSPMKGHSHVYWYRQLPEEGLKFMVYLQKENIIDESGMPKERFSAEFPKEGPSILRIQQVVRGDSAAYFCASSPVSGTQETQYFGPGTRLLVL.